What follows are 18 T cell receptor beta chains derived from one specimen sequenced in a study of identifying expanded T cells in peripheral blood. Assay used: immunoSEQ multiplex PCR; TCRdb lists only in-frame clones, some missing. The sample records 45,000 to 75,000 clones, about 85% being singletons. Source material: blood. The receptors here all came from a person between 18 and 69 years old in good health.

This sequence joins TRBV7-8 and TRBJ2-7, with TRBD1 identical over 7 bases. Germline CDR1 and CDR2: SGHVS and FQNEAQ. The CDR3 extends over 17 amino acids. The junction had 16 bases not matched to a gene; V was cut back by 4 bases and J by 4 bases. The CDR3 bases are TGTGCCAGCAGCTCAACCCCCCACAGGGGCCTTGGGTACGAGCAGTACGTC. It encodes CASSSTPHRGLGYEQYV.

The rearrangement joins TRBV28 to TRBJ2-1, with 16 bases identical to TRBD2. The length of the CDR3 is 20 residues. Germline CDR1 MDHEN, CDR2 SYDVKM. With V trimmed by 5 bases and J by 7 bases, 17 bases remained unmatched. The CDR3 protein is CASSTLRGGTSGRAVNEQFF. The CDR3 DNA follows: TGTGCCAGCAGTACACTCAGGGGAGGGACTAGCGGGAGGGCCGTGAATGAGCAGTTCTTC.

With regard to this clone: An end of the junction does not agree with germline; a read error may underlie this. The rearrangement joins TRBV5-6 to TRBJ2-7, with 12 bases that match TRBD2. The CDR3 extends over 13 amino acids. Germline V lookup: CDR1 SGHDT, CDR2 YYEEEE. CDR3 residues: CASSLGLAGVVRF. The CDR3 DNA reads as TGTGCCAGCAGCTTGGGACTAGCGGGAGTAGTGAGATTC.

The rearrangement joins TRBV10-2 to TRBJ1-2; unclear D gene. This CDR3 contains 16 residues. Germline V CDR1 and CDR2: WSHSY, SAAADI. V was clipped by 0 bases and J by 7 bases, with 18 bases between them. The CDR3 sequence is CASSESIAHGVLGYTF. In DNA form, the CDR3 reads TGCGCCAGCAGTGAGTCGATAGCCCATGGGGTCCTTGGCTACACCTTC.

The chain links TRBV10-3 to TRBJ1-2, with 9 bases matching TRBD1. The V gene's germline CDR1 is ENHRY and CDR2 SYGVKD. J lost 8 bases, V lost 10 bases, and 14 bases had no gene match. CDR3 length: 14 amino acids. CDR3 DNA sequence: TGTGCCAGCAAGGGGGGGACAGGGTACCTGGGCTACACCTTC. Translated: CASKGGTGYLGYTF.

J is TRBJ2-1 and V is TRBV28, with D maybe TRBD2 (5 bases). CDR1 and CDR2 (germline): MDHEN, SYDVKM. Between the trimmed V and J ends, which lost 3 bases and 3 bases, there was a span of 6 bases. The length of the CDR3 is 13 residues. Written as DNA, the CDR3 is TGTGCCAGCAGTTTTGAGGGCTACAATGAGCAGTTCTTC. Residues: CASSFEGYNEQFF.

This rearrangement joins TRBV2 to TRBJ1-3; D not resolved. CDR3 length equals 15 residues. CDR1 is SNHLY and CDR2 is FYNNEI in the germline V gene. Trimming pared 4 bases from V and 0 bases from J, leaving 10 bases between. This CDR3 is CASSVLASSGNTIYF. The CDR3, as DNA: TGTGCCAGCAGTGTTCTTGCGAGCTCTGGAAACACCATATATTTT.

On this clone itself: A read error may account for a junction end that differs from germline. V and J are TRBV5-1 and TRBJ2-5; possibly TRBD2 for D (5 bases). The CDR3 is made up of 13 amino acids. The germline V gene has CDR1 SGHRS and CDR2 YFSETQ. Here the CDR3 DNA reads TGCGCCAGCAGCCAGATCGGAAGGGAGACCCAGCACTTC. Translated, it gives CASSQIGRETQHF.

The chain recombines TRBV14 with TRBJ1-4; no firm D call. V lost 1 base and J lost 8, with 5 bases in between. This CDR3 contains 12 residues. Germline CDR1 and CDR2: SGHDN and FVKESK. CDR3 region: CASSQGGEKLFF. CDR3 DNA: TGTGCCAGCAGCCAAGGGGGAGAAAAACTGTTTTTT.

The V gene is TRBV19, the J gene TRBJ1-1; 10 nucleotides match TRBD1. V lost 6 bases to trimming and J lost 0 bases; unmatched junction nucleotides: 10. The germline V gene has CDR1 LNHDA and CDR2 SQIVND (reference sequence). The CDR3 runs 17 residues. CDR3 residues: CASRRTGGRIVNTEAFF. The CDR3 DNA reads TGTGCCAGTAGACGGACAGGGGGACGAATCGTGAACACTGAAGCTTTCTTT.

The table lists this clone with a count of one. This chain joins TRBV19 and TRBJ2-6; D not certain. V lost 7 bases and J 0 bases, leaving 10 bases between the germline ends. Germline-derived CDR1 and CDR2 are LNHDA and SQIVND (reference sequence). This CDR3 has 15 residues. The CDR3 DNA reads as TGTGCCAGTAACCCTAGGGTCTCTGGGGCCAACGTCCTGACTTTC. It is translated as CASNPRVSGANVLTF.

The genes are TRBV7-2 and TRBJ1-5; D is unclear. Germline V gene lookup returns CDR1 SGHTA and CDR2 FQGNSA. The CDR3 runs to 15 residues. V was trimmed by 2 bases and J by 0 bases, leaving 8 bases between them. CDR3 amino acids: CASSLMLNSNQPQHF. In DNA, the CDR3 is TGTGCCAGCAGCTTAATGTTAAATAGCAATCAGCCCCAGCATTTT.

The chain uses TRBV5-1 and TRBJ2-5; 11 nucleotides match TRBD1. The CDR3 has 15 residues. CDR1 is SGHRS and CDR2 is YFSETQ in the germline V gene. V shed 3 bases, J shed 5 bases, and the junction held 6 bases outside the gene matches. The CDR3 coding sequence is TGCGCCAGCAGCTCGGGGACAGGGGGTAGGGAGACCCAGTACTTC. It codes for CASSSGTGGRETQYF. The complete variable domain, with remaining parts taken from reference TRBV5-1 and TRBJ2-5, reads KAGVTQTPRYLIKTRGQQVTLSCSPISGHRSVSWYQQTPGQGLQFLFEYFSETQRNKGNFPGRFSGRQFSNSRSEMNVSTLELGDSALYLCASSSGTGGRETQYFGPGTRLLVL.

The V gene is TRBV11-3, the J gene TRBJ2-7; tentative D call: TRBD2 (5 bases). The V gene's germline CDR1 is SGHNT and CDR2 YENEEA. Deletions cut 5 bases from V and 0 bases from J, with 11 bases between. This CDR3 region has 14 residues. The CDR3 DNA is TGTGCCAGCAGCCAAATAGCGCGCTCCTACGAGCAGTACTTC. Residues: CASSQIARSYEQYF.

The V and J genes are TRBV27 and TRBJ1-2, with 8 positions matching TRBD1. Trimming at V came to 5 bases and at J to 6 bases, leaving 11 bases not matched to a gene. In germline, CDR1 is MNHEY, CDR2 SMNVEV (reference sequence). The CDR3 loop spans 15 amino acids. CDR3 DNA sequence: TGTGCCAGCAGTACACGGACAGGGAGGGGGAATGGCTACACCTTC. Encoded protein: CASSTRTGRGNGYTF.

This chain links TRBV2 with TRBJ1-4; a weak D match, TRBD1 (5 bases). CDR1 SNHLY and CDR2 FYNNEI come from the germline V gene. The length of the CDR3 is 13 residues. V gave up 6 bases and J gave up 9 bases, with 14 bases separating them. For the CDR3, the DNA is TGTGCCAGCAGCCCGGAGGCAGGGCAAAAACTGTTTTTT. Translation gives CASSPEAGQKLFF.

This sequence joins TRBV30 and TRBJ2-5; D possibly matches TRBD1 or TRBD2 (6 bases each). Trimming stripped 6 bases from V and 3 bases from J, with 20 bases between. The germline V gene encodes CDR1 GTSNPN and CDR2 SVGIG (reference sequence). The CDR3 spans 15 residues. The CDR3 region has the DNA TGTGCCTGCGGGGGCGAGGGGATAGCGGAAGAGACCCAGTACTTC. Translating gives CACGGEGIAEETQYF.

The chain is built from TRBV18 and TRBJ2-1; 10 positions match TRBD2. Germline V gives CDR1 KGHSH, CDR2 LQKENI. The V segment lost 3 bases and the J segment 0 bases; nucleotides outside the gene matches: 2. The CDR3 sequence is 16 residues long. CDR3: CASSPGLASSYNEQFF. CDR3 coding DNA: TGTGCCAGCTCACCGGGACTAGCGAGCTCCTACAATGAGCAGTTCTTC.